The 31 T cell receptor beta chains listed next were all sequenced from one sample in a study of blood T cell repertoires in COVID-19 (dated by TCRdb to 2018 to 2020). Library preparation employed the immunoSEQ multiplex PCR assay. In its TCRdb copy, this immuneACCESS table keeps in-frame sequences only and misses some clones. Where compared with another copy, unresolved V genes explain less than half of these, and the others have no known cause. The sample yields a few hundred thousand clones; 86% were counted once. The ten biggest clones cover around 12% of the sample. Sample: peripheral blood. Receptors were obtained from an elderly man with acute or convalescent COVID-19.

In the case of this clone: Germline is not matched at one junction end, which may reflect a read error. The chain employs TRBV3-1 (or the pseudogene TRBV3-2) and TRBJ1-6; a possible D gene is TRBD1 (6 bases). There are 13 residues in the CDR3. Germline V gives CDR1 LGHDT, CDR2 YNNKEL (reference sequence). The CDR3 DNA sequence: TGTGCCAGCAACCAAGGGGGGCGGGAGTCCCTCCACTTT. Residues: CASNQGGRESLHF.

The table lists this clone with a count of one. The V and J genes are TRBV6-5 and TRBJ1-1, with TRBD1 as a possible D gene (5 bases). The CDR3 is made up of 15 amino acids. CDR1 and CDR2 (germline): MNHEY, SVGAGI. Trimming pared 0 bases from V and 3 bases from J, leaving 11 bases between. CDR3 sequence (DNA): TGTGCCAGCAGTTACTCGACAGCGCGAGACACTGAAGCTTTCTTT. This encodes CASSYSTARDTEAFF.

This chain connects TRBV5-4 to TRBJ1-5; D gene uncertain. Germline V lookup: CDR1 SGHNT, CDR2 YYREEE (reference sequence). Deletions cut 0 bases from V and 2 bases from J, with 6 bases between. CDR3 length equals 14 residues. CDR3 loop: CASSLAGGNQPQHF. CDR3 bases: TGTGCCAGCAGCTTGGCGGGAGGCAATCAGCCCCAGCATTTT.

This clone occurred a few times. The rearrangement joins TRBV11-2 to TRBJ1-6; D not certain. Germline V gene lookup returns CDR1 SGHAT and CDR2 FQNNGV. Trimming took off 5 bases at V and 4 bases at J, with 12 bases between the two ends. This CDR3 spans 15 amino acids. For the CDR3, the DNA is TGTGCCAGCAGCCCGCAGGTCGCTTATAATTCACCCCTCCACTTT. It codes for CASSPQVAYNSPLHF.

The chain combines TRBV28 with TRBJ2-1; TRBD1 matches at 8 bases. In germline, CDR1 is MDHEN, CDR2 SYDVKM. The CDR3 is 16 residues long. Trimming took 4 bases from V and 4 from J; bases not matched to a gene: 9. CDR3 sequence (DNA): TGTGCCAGCAGTTATCCTCCGGACAGGGCGTACAATGAGCAGTTCTTC. Its protein product is CASSYPPDRAYNEQFF.

The CDR3 region is CASHRAPFEKLFF. For the CDR3, the DNA is TGTGCCAGCCACAGGGCACCTTTTGAAAAACTGTTTTTT. The chain has TRBV19 and TRBJ1-4; D may be TRBD1 (6 bases). Between the trimmed V and J ends, which lost 9 bases and 7 bases, there was a span of 15 bases. The V gene's germline CDR1 is LNHDA and CDR2 SQIVND (reference sequence). This CDR3 has 13 residues.

CDR3 in DNA: TGTGCCAGCAGCTTAGCGACCGGACAAGGGTTTGCCTACACCTTC. Amino acid sequence: CASSLATGQGFAYTF. J is TRBJ1-2 and V is TRBV7-8; perhaps TRBD1 as D (5 bases). The CDR3 is 15 residues long. Germline assignment: CDR1 SGHVS and CDR2 FQNEAQ. Trimming shortened V by 0 bases and J by 10 bases, and 18 bases separated the two germline ends.

This chain connects TRBV2 to TRBJ1-5, with 7 bases aligning to TRBD1. The J segment lost 0 bases and the V segment lost 8 bases, leaving 4 bases of the junction unmatched. Germline V gives CDR1 SNHLY, CDR2 FYNNEI. The CDR3 is 14 residues long. CDR3 loop: CASLQGYSNQPQHF. The DNA of the CDR3 is TGTGCCAGCCTACAGGGGTATAGCAATCAGCCCCAGCATTTT.

This chain connects TRBV29-1 to TRBJ2-7; D possibly corresponds to TRBD2 (6 bases). Germline loops: CDR1 SQVTM, CDR2 ANQGSEA. This CDR3 is built from 12 residues. Trimming cost V 5 bases and J 3 bases, with 11 bases left between them. The CDR3 coding sequence is TGCAGCGTTTCGGGACTGGGCTACGAGCAGTACTTC. Translated: CSVSGLGYEQYF.

V and J are TRBV5-1 and TRBJ1-4; TRBD1 agrees at 9 bases. V was clipped by 3 bases and J by 5 bases; unmatched bases: 5. Per the germline V gene, CDR1 is SGHRS and CDR2 is YFSETQ. The CDR3 is 15 residues long. This chain's CDR3 is CASSSPGQGNEKLFF. The CDR3 DNA reads as TGCGCCAGCAGCTCCCCCGGACAGGGGAATGAAAAACTGTTTTTT.

This chain uses TRBV21-1 with TRBJ1-5. TRBV21-1 is a pseudogene locus. The CDR3 totals 15 residues. As DNA, the CDR3 is TGTGCCAGCAGCCGCCCGAGCGGGAGCAATCAGCCCCAGCATTTT. The encoded protein is CASSRPSGSNQPQHF.

CDR3 in amino acids: CASTPYSNQPQHF. The CDR3 nucleotides are TGTGCCAGCACACCCTATAGCAATCAGCCCCAGCATTTT. This chain joins TRBV6-5 and TRBJ1-5; no reliable D call. This CDR3 region has 13 residues. Germline CDR1 and CDR2: MNHEY and SVGAGI. V shed 7 bases and J shed 0 bases, with 7 bases lying between them.

The chain carries TRBV6-5 and TRBJ1-1, with 8 bases matching TRBD1. Germline V gene lookup returns CDR1 MNHEY and CDR2 SVGAGI. V shed 3 bases, J shed 2 bases, and the junction held 8 bases outside the gene matches. CDR3 size: 16 residues. CDR3 in DNA: TGTGCCAGCAGTTATCTCCGGGCAGGGGGCAACACTGAAGCTTTCTTT. Encoded protein: CASSYLRAGGNTEAFF.

The J gene is TRBJ2-3, the V gene TRBV5-6; 12 bases match TRBD2. The CDR3 spans 16 residues. Germline lookup yields CDR1 SGHDT and CDR2 YYEEEE. Germline trimming cut 4 bases from V and 3 bases from J; bases unmatched to any gene: 6. The DNA of the CDR3 is TGTGCCAGCAGCCCTTCTAGCGGGAGGGCTACAGATACGCAGTATTTT. It specifies CASSPSSGRATDTQYF. Full variable domain (remainder filled in from reference TRBV5-6 and TRBJ2-3): DAGVTQSPTHLIKTRGQQVTLRCSPKSGHDTVSWYQQALGQGPQFIFQYYEEEERQRGNFPDRFSGHQFPNYSSELNVNALLLGDSALYLCASSPSSGRATDTQYFGPGTRLTVL.

The V call is TRBV10-3, the J call TRBJ1-4; no clear D gene. The V gene lost 3 bases and the J gene lost 6 bases, with 11 bases spanning the gap. Germline CDR1 reads ENHRY; CDR2 reads SYGVKD. The CDR3 runs 14 residues. CDR3 in amino acids: CAISERGLDEKLFF. The CDR3 DNA reads as TGTGCCATCAGTGAAAGAGGGCTGGATGAAAAACTGTTTTTT.

The chain joins TRBV7-2 to TRBJ1-2; 9 bases line up with TRBD1. CDR1 is SGHTA and CDR2 is FQGNSA in the germline V gene. The CDR3 contains 14 residues. V trimming: 5 bases; J trimming: 8 bases; junction bases outside the gene matches: 9. This chain's CDR3 is CASSPRHRGLGYTF. The DNA for the CDR3 is TGTGCCAGCAGCCCCCGTCACAGGGGGCTAGGCTACACCTTC.

This chain's CDR3 is CSARGNGYTF. The CDR3 bases are TGCAGCGCCAGAGGGAATGGCTACACCTTC. This chain connects TRBV29-1 to TRBJ1-2, with D unclear. This CDR3 comprises 10 residues. Germline V gives CDR1 SQVTM, CDR2 ANQGSEA. The ends were cut back, 7 bases at V and 6 bases at J, with 9 bases in the middle.

This chain joins TRBV18 and TRBJ1-5; maybe TRBD1 (5 bases). The V end lost 3 bases, the J end lost 3 bases, and 6 bases lay between the germline ends. There are 13 residues in the CDR3. Germline values: CDR1 KGHSH, CDR2 LQKENI. The CDR3 DNA is TGTGCCAGCTCACCCAGGGACAATCAGCCCCAGCATTTT. This gives the protein CASSPRDNQPQHF.

The CDR3 here is CATSGVAGEVRETQYF. The CDR3 bases are TGTGCCACCAGTGGGGTAGCGGGAGAGGTGAGGGAGACCCAGTACTTC. The rearrangement uses TRBV24-1 and TRBJ2-5; 9 bases are a match to TRBD2. The CDR3 is 16 residues long. From germline, CDR1 is KGHDR and CDR2 SFDVKD. The V and J ends lost 5 bases and 5 bases, in that order; junction bases with no gene match: 11.

The V and J genes are TRBV28 and TRBJ2-7; no clear D. This CDR3 comprises 11 residues. Trimming cost V 7 bases and J 2 bases, with 6 bases left between them. In germline, CDR1 is MDHEN, CDR2 SYDVKM. The CDR3 spells CASTLAYEQYF. The CDR3 nucleotides read TGTGCCAGCACCCTCGCCTACGAGCAGTACTTC.

CDR3 sequence: CASSVGLQGGEQYF. CDR3 bases: TGTGCCAGCAGCGTGGGGCTTCAGGGGGGCGAGCAGTACTTC. This chain joins TRBV9 and TRBJ2-7, with a possible D match to TRBD1 (7 bases). Looked up from germline, CDR1 is SGDLS and CDR2 is YYNGEE. Trimming cost V 2 bases and J 6 bases, with 15 bases left between them. The CDR3 is made up of 14 amino acids.

The chain has TRBV15 and TRBJ2-7, with TRBD1 identical over 9 bases. Germline V gives CDR1 LNHNV, CDR2 YYDKDF (reference sequence). V shed 0 bases, J shed 3 bases, and the junction held 6 bases outside the gene matches. The length of the CDR3 is 16 residues. As DNA, the CDR3 is TGTGCCACCAGCAGAGATCTGGTGGGACAGGGCTACGAGCAGTACTTC. Translating gives CATSRDLVGQGYEQYF. Full variable domain (remainder filled in from reference TRBV15 and TRBJ2-7): DAMVIQNPRYQVTQFGKPVTLSCSQTLNHNVMYWYQQKSSQAPKLLFHYYDKDFNNEADTPDNFQSRRPNTSFCFLDIRSPGLGDTAMYLCATSRDLVGQGYEQYFGPGTRLTVT.

The rearrangement links TRBV5-1 to TRBJ1-2; D may be TRBD1 (5 bases). V lost 4 bases, J lost 3 bases, and 10 bases lay in between. Germline V gene sequence: CDR1 SGHRS, CDR2 YFSETQ. CDR3 length equals 13 residues. CDR3 bases: TGCGCCAGCAGCCCGGGGGGGGACTATGGCTACACCTTC. Amino acids: CASSPGGDYGYTF. Complete variable domain (other parts from reference TRBV5-1 and TRBJ1-2): KAGVTQTPRYLIKTRGQQVTLSCSPISGHRSVSWYQQTPGQGLQFLFEYFSETQRNKGNFPGRFSGRQFSNSRSEMNVSTLELGDSALYLCASSPGGDYGYTFGSGTRLTVV.

This chain joins TRBV29-1 and TRBJ1-4, with D maybe TRBD1 (5 bases). This CDR3 has 11 amino acids. The germline V gene has CDR1 SQVTM and CDR2 ANQGSEA. With 7 bases removed from V and 14 bases from J, the gap between germline ends came to 17 bases. Here the CDR3 DNA reads TGCAGCGCTCGCGGGGCCCAAGGCCTGTTTTTT. Translation gives CSARGAQGLFF.

The gene calls are TRBV5-6 and TRBJ1-2, with unresolved D. The V end was cut by 3 bases, the J end by 5 bases, with 14 bases between. Looked up from germline, CDR1 is SGHDT and CDR2 is YYEEEE. The CDR3 runs to 14 residues. The DNA for the CDR3 is TGTGCCAGCAGCTCCCGTAGAGGGATGTATGGCTACACCTTC. The encoded protein is CASSSRRGMYGYTF.

This chain connects TRBV24-1 to TRBJ2-1, with 7 bases matching TRBD1. Germline V gene sequence: CDR1 KGHDR, CDR2 SFDVKD. This CDR3 has 15 residues. Losses at the gene ends were 5 bases for V and 6 bases for J; bases not matched to a gene: 9. Here the CDR3 reads CATSVEQGNRNEQFF. The CDR3 DNA reads as TGTGCCACCAGTGTCGAACAGGGGAACCGCAATGAGCAGTTCTTC.

V gene TRBV7-9 combines with J gene TRBJ1-2; TRBD1 is a possible D gene (5 bases). Germline loops: CDR1 SEHNR, CDR2 FQNEAQ (reference sequence). This CDR3 comprises 14 residues. Trimming pared 3 bases from V and 5 bases from J, leaving 13 bases between. CDR3 region: CASSFGRVEYGYTF. CDR3 DNA: TGTGCCAGCAGCTTCGGCAGGGTGGAATATGGCTACACCTTC.

This chain joins TRBV10-1 and TRBJ1-3; the D is unclear. The CDR3 contains 15 residues. V gave up 6 bases and J gave up 0 bases, with 12 bases separating them. Germline CDR1 and CDR2: WNHNN and SYGVQD (reference sequence). CDR3 in amino acids: CASRPGISSGNTIYF. The CDR3 DNA reads TGCGCCAGCAGGCCCGGGATCTCCTCTGGAAACACCATATATTTT.

The CDR3 bases are TGTGCCAGCAGCTTGGCCGCCAGGGGAGGGATTCAGTACTTC. Residues: CASSLAARGGIQYF. The V and J genes are TRBV5-8 and TRBJ2-4; a possible D gene is TRBD2 (7 bases). This CDR3 is 14 amino acids long. Germline V CDR1 and CDR2: SGHTS, YDEGEE. Trimming shortened V by 0 bases and J by 10 bases, and 14 bases separated the two germline ends.

This chain uses TRBV28 with TRBJ1-5; 7 nucleotides line up with TRBD1. After removal of 1 base from V and 8 bases from J, the junction contained 8 bases not matched to a gene. The CDR3 length is 15 residues. Germline assignment: CDR1 MDHEN and CDR2 SYDVKM. DNA of the CDR3: TGTGCCAGCAGTTTATCGCAGGGGGGTATTGAGCCCCAGCATTTT. It specifies CASSLSQGGIEPQHF. Combining the CDR3 with reference TRBV28 and TRBJ1-5 gives the whole variable domain DVKVTQSSRYLVKRTGEKVFLECVQDMDHENMFWYRQDPGLGLRLIYFSYDVKMKEKGDIPEGYSVSREKKERFSLILESASTNQTSMYLCASSLSQGGIEPQHFGDGTRLSIL.

The V call is TRBV9, the J call TRBJ2-3; no reliable D call. This CDR3 has 14 amino acids. CDR1 is SGDLS and CDR2 is YYNGEE in the germline V gene. Trimming took 3 bases from V and 1 from J, leaving 9 bases between them. CDR3 DNA: TGTGCCAGCAGCGCGAGCGTAGGCACAGATACGCAGTATTTT. It encodes CASSASVGTDTQYF.